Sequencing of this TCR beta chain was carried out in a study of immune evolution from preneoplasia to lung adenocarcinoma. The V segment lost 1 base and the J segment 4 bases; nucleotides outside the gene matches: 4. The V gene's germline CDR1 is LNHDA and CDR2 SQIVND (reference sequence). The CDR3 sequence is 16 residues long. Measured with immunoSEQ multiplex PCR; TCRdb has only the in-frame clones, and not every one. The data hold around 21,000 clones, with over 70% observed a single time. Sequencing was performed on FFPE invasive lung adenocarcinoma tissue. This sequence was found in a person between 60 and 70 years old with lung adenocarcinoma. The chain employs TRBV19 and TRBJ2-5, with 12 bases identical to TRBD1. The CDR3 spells CASSIGDRGRGETQYF. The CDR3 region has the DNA TGTGCCAGTAGTATAGGGGACAGGGGGCGCGGAGAGACCCAGTACTTC.